These T cell receptor beta chains were read from a single sample in a study of cytomegalovirus exposure and HLA in healthy donors. Sequencing used immunoSEQ multiplex PCR; TCRdb keeps in-frame clones, though not all of them. This repertoire includes over 45,000 clones. Specimen: PBMCs. Every receptor here comes from a woman younger than 35 in good health and CMV-seronegative. The CDR3 runs from the conserved cysteine through the conserved F or W. Each record gives: D gene, clone size, J gene, V gene, CDR3 DNA, CDR3 protein. A D gene is named only where the DNA matches it firmly. Clone size appears in some rows only: once, few, many, or a class for an expanded clone.

. . TRBJ1-5 TRBV4-1 TGCGCCAGCAGCCAAGTTAAGGAGGGGCCCCAGCATTTT CASSQVKEGPQHF
TRBD1 . TRBJ1-5 TRBV6-1 TGTGCCAGCAGTGAAGGAGTGGACAGGAGGGCCCAGCATTTT CASSEGVDRRAQHF
. . TRBJ2-2 TRBV9 TGTGCCAGCAGCCCCCGACAGTCCTCGAACACCGGGGAGCTGTTTTTT CASSPRQSSNTGELFF
. . TRBJ2-7 TRBV7-6 TGTGCCAGCAGCTTAGCAGAGGGTTCCGAGCAGTACTTC CASSLAEGSEQYF
TRBD2 . TRBJ2-7 TRBV18 TGTGCCAGCTCACCAAACCTACTAGCGGGGGGCCACGAGCAGTACTTC CASSPNLLAGGHEQYF
TRBD1 . TRBJ1-2 TRBV5-1 TGCGCCAGCAGCTTGGAGGCGACAGGGGGCTATGGCTACACCTTC CASSLEATGGYGYTF
. . TRBJ1-1 TRBV18 TGTGCCAGCTCATCAACGACTCCCCCGAACACTGAAGCTTTCTTT CASSSTTPPNTEAFF
. . TRBJ1-1 TRBV5-1 TGCGCCAGCAGCTCAACTATCGGGGTCACTGAAGCTTTCTTT CASSSTIGVTEAFF
TRBD1 . TRBJ2-1 TRBV5-4 TGTGCCAGCAGCCCCTGGACAGGGCAAAAGGGTGGTGAGCAGTTCTTC CASSPWTGQKGGEQFF
TRBD2 . TRBJ2-1 TRBV4-2 TGTGCCAGCAGCCAACAGCGGGAGGTGGACAATGAGCAGTTCTTC CASSQQREVDNEQFF
TRBD1 . TRBJ1-1 TRBV7-8 TGTGCCAGCAGCACAAGTAGACAGGGAGCGAACACTGAAGCTTTCTTT CASSTSRQGANTEAFF
. . TRBJ1-1 TRBV20-1 TGCAGTGCTTGCAGATTTACTGAAGCTTTCTTT CSACRFTEAFF
. . TRBJ2-2 TRBV18 TGTGCCAGCTCACCAATAAAAAACACCGGGGAGCTGTTTTTT CASSPIKNTGELFF
TRBD1 . TRBJ2-1 TRBV7-6 TGTGCCAGCAGCTTATTCGGGACAGGGACGGACAATGAGCAGTTCTTC CASSLFGTGTDNEQFF
TRBD1 . TRBJ2-5 TRBV9 TGTGCCAGCGGATCGCAGGGGGCTGGGGAGACCCAGTACTTC CASGSQGAGETQYF
. . TRBJ1-1 TRBV19 TGTGCCAGTAGTATAACGGGGGGGAACACTGAAGCTTTCTTT CASSITGGNTEAFF
. . TRBJ2-1 TRBV5-1 TGCGCCAGCAGCCCCAGGGCAGGGTTCGATGAGCAGTTCTTC CASSPRAGFDEQFF
TRBD1 . TRBJ2-5 TRBV14 TGTGCCAGCAGCCGCTATCGACAGGGGTTGGAGACCCAGTACTTC CASSRYRQGLETQYF
. . TRBJ1-2 TRBV5-1 TGCGCCAGCAGCTTGGGGACAAGGGATGGCTACACCTTC CASSLGTRDGYTF
. . TRBJ2-2 TRBV6-5 TGTGCCAGCAGTTGGACTGGAGAGGAGCTGTTTTTT CASSWTGEELFF
. . TRBJ1-2 TRBV5-1 TGCGCCAGCAGCTACGGGACATCCCCAGAGGACTATGGCTACACCTTC CASSYGTSPEDYGYTF
. . TRBJ2-3 TRBV5-1 TGCGCCAGCAGCTTCCTCAGGGGTCGGCACACAGATACGCAGTATTTT CASSFLRGRHTDTQYF
. . TRBJ2-1 TRBV9 TGTGCCAGCACCCGAGGGGGTAGGAACTACAATGAGCAGTTCTTC CASTRGGRNYNEQFF
TRBD1 . TRBJ1-1 TRBV30 TGTGCCGGGACAGTCTCTGGGGACTTGAACACTGAAGCTTTCTTT CAGTVSGDLNTEAFF
. . TRBJ1-3 TRBV7-9 TGTGCCAGTTGTAGACAGGCCGGCAACACCATATATTTT CASCRQAGNTIYF
. . TRBJ1-3 TRBV28 TGTGCCAGCAGTTTATTCTGGGAATTTGGGGGCAGCTCTGGAAACACCATATATTTT CASSLFWEFGGSSGNTIYF
TRBD1 . TRBJ1-6 TRBV5-1 TGCGCCAGCAGCTTGAGGGGGCTACGGAGCTCCTATAATTCACCCCTCCACTTT CASSLRGLRSSYNSPLHF
TRBD2 . TRBJ2-4 TRBV28 TGTGCCAGCAGCGTGCGGGGGGACGGAGCCAAAAACATTCAGTACTTC CASSVRGDGAKNIQYF
. . TRBJ1-1 TRBV29-1 TGCAGCGTTCGACAGGCCAACACTGAAGCTTTCTTT CSVRQANTEAFF
. . TRBJ1-2 TRBV6-1 TGTGCCAGCAGTCAAAGCACAGGGTACTATGGCTACACCTTC CASSQSTGYYGYTF
TRBD1 . TRBJ1-2 TRBV5-1 TGCGCCAGCAGCTTGTTACAGGGGGGCTATGGCTACACCTTC CASSLLQGGYGYTF
. . TRBJ1-4 TRBV28 TGTGCCAGCAGTATACAGGGTTGGGAAAAACTGTTTTTT CASSIQGWEKLFF
. medium-sized TRBJ1-3 TRBV4-1 TGCGCCAGCAGCCAAGTTTCGGCCGGGAACGTGTCTGGAAACACCATATATTTT CASSQVSAGNVSGNTIYF
. . TRBJ2-5 TRBV2 TGTGCCAGCAGTCCGCAAGAGACCCAGTACTTC CASSPQETQYF
TRBD1 . TRBJ1-5 TRBV10-1 TGCGCCAGCAGCGGGACAGGGGTTCAGCCCCAGCATTTT CASSGTGVQPQHF
. . TRBJ1-2 TRBV5-1 TGCGCCAGCAGCTTGGAGCAGGGGAACTACACCTTC CASSLEQGNYTF
TRBD1 . TRBJ1-2 TRBV28 TGTGCCAGCAGTTTTCCCCGACAGGGGGCGGGTGGCTACACCTTC CASSFPRQGAGGYTF
. . TRBJ2-7 TRBV7-2 TGTGCCAGCAGCCTGGACAGCGCCCTACGCGAGCAGTACTTC CASSLDSALREQYF
TRBD2 . TRBJ2-5 TRBV5-1 TGCGCCAGCAGCCTGTGGAGCGGGAGTGGGGAGACCCAGTACTTC CASSLWSGSGETQYF
TRBD1 . TRBJ2-2 TRBV11-3 TGTGCCAGCAGCCCCCAGGGGGCTGACGGGGAGCTGTTTTTT CASSPQGADGELFF
TRBD2 . TRBJ2-7 TRBV7-9 TGTGCCAGCAGCTCCCTATGGCGGGGGGCCCCGTTCTCCGAGCAGTACTTC CASSSLWRGAPFSEQYF
. . TRBJ1-6 TRBV30 TGTGCCTGGAGTGGTCCCTTAAAGAGGAATTCACCCCTCCACTTT CAWSGPLKRNSPLHF
TRBD2 . TRBJ2-7 TRBV5-6 TGTGCCAGCAGCCCGGGGGGACTCTTAATCTACGAGCAGTACTTC CASSPGGLLIYEQYF
TRBD2 . TRBJ2-1 TRBV7-2 TGTGCCAGCAGCGTCGACCTAGCGGGAATCAGCAATGAGCAGTTCTTC CASSVDLAGISNEQFF
. . TRBJ2-7 TRBV2 TGTGCCAGCAGTCGACAGGAGACCTACGAGCAGTACTTC CASSRQETYEQYF
TRBD1 . TRBJ2-5 TRBV6-5 TGTGCCAGCAGTTACTCTACCGACAGGGGCCAGTACTTC CASSYSTDRGQYF
. . TRBJ1-2 TRBV30 TGTGCCTGGAAACACGTTATGTCCTTATATGGCTACACCTTC CAWKHVMSLYGYTF
. . TRBJ1-4 TRBV19 TGTGCCAGTAGTCGGTCCGCGGCAACTAATGAAAAACTGTTTTTT CASSRSAATNEKLFF
. . TRBJ2-3 TRBV6-5 TGTGCCAGCAGTTATGGGCCGATTCGCACAGATACGCAGTATTTT CASSYGPIRTDTQYF
TRBD2 . TRBJ2-3 TRBV9 TGTGCCAGCAGCGTAGGGCCTCCAACCGGGACTAGCGGGAGTGGGGATACGCAGTATTTT CASSVGPPTGTSGSGDTQYF
. . TRBJ1-1 TRBV2 TGTGCCAGCAGCTCCCCAGCTTTTCCCATTCACGGGGCTGAAGCTTTCTTT CASSSPAFPIHGAEAFF
. . TRBJ2-1 TRBV7-9 TGTGCCAGCACCCTGAGGTCGGCAGCTACTAATGAGCAGTTCTTC CASTLRSAATNEQFF
TRBD2 . TRBJ2-1 TRBV5-4 TGTGCCAGCAGCTTGGCCCACGGACTAGCGGGAGAGAGCTCCGACAATGAGCAGTTCTTC CASSLAHGLAGESSDNEQFF
. . TRBJ2-7 TRBV4-1 TGCGCCAGCAGCCAAGGAACAGGCCACTCCGAGCAGTACTTC CASSQGTGHSEQYF
. . TRBJ2-3 TRBV5-1 TGCGCCAGCAGCTCCCTTAGCACAGATACGCAGTATTTT CASSSLSTDTQYF
. . TRBJ2-7 TRBV5-1 TGCGCCAGCAGCTTCAGGGCAGGCGGCCCCTACGAGCAGTACTTC CASSFRAGGPYEQYF
. . TRBJ1-2 TRBV28 TGTGCCAGCAGTTTAGTCGGCACTACTTATGGCTACACCTTC CASSLVGTTYGYTF
TRBD2 . TRBJ2-1 TRBV11-2 TGTGCCAGCAGAGCTAGCGGGAGGGTGGGGGGCGAGCAGTTCTTC CASRASGRVGGEQFF